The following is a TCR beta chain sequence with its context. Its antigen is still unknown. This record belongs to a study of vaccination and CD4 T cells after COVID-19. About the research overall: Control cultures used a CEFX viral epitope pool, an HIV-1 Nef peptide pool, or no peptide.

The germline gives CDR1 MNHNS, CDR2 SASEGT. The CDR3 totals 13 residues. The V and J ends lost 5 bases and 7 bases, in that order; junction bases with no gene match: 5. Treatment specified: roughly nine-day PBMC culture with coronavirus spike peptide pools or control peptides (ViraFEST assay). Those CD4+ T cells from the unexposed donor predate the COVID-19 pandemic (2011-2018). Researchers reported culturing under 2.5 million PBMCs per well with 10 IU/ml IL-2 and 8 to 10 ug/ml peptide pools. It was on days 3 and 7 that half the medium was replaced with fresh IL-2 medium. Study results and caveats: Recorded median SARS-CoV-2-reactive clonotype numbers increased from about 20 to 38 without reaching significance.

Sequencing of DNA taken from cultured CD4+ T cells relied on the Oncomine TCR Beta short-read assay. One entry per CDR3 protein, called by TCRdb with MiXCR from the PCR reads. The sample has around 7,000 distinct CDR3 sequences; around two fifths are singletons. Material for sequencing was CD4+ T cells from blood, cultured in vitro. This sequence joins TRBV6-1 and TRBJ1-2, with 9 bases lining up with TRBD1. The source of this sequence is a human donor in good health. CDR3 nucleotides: TGTGCCAGCAGTCCAACAGGGGGCTTTGGCTACACCTTC. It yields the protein CASSPTGGFGYTF.